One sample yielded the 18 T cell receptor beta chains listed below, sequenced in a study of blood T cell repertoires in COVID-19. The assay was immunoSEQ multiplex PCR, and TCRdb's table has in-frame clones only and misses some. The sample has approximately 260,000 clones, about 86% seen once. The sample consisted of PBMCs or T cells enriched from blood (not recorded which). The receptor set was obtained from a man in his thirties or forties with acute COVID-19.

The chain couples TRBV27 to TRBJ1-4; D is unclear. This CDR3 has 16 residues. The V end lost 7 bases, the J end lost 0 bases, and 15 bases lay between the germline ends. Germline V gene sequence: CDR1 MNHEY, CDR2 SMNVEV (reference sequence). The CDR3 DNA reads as TGTGCCAGCAAGGTGGAGGGCAGAACAACTAATGAAAAACTGTTTTTT. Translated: CASKVEGRTTNEKLFF. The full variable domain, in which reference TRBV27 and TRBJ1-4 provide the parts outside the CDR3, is EAQVTQNPRYLITVTGKKLTVTCSQNMNHEYMSWYRQDPGLGLRQIYYSMNVEVTDKGDVPEGYKVSRKEKRNFPLILESPSPNQTSLYFCASKVEGRTTNEKLFFGSGTQLSVL.

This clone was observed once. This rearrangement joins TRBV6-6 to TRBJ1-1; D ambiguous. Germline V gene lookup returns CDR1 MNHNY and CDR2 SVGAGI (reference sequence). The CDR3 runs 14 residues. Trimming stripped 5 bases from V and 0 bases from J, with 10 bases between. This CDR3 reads CASSLQPMNTEAFF. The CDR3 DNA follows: TGTGCCAGCAGTCTACAGCCTATGAACACTGAAGCTTTCTTT.

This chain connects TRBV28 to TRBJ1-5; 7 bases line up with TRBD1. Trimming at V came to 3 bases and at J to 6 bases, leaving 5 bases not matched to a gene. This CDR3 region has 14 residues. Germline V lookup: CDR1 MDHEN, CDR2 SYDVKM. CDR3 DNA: TGTGCCAGCAGTTTCCGACAGGGTTTTCAGCCCCAGCATTTT. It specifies CASSFRQGFQPQHF.

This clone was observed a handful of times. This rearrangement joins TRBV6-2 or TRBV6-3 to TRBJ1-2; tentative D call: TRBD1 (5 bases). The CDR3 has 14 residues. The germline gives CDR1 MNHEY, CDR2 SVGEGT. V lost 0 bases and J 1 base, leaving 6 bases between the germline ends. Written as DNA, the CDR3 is TGTGCCAGCAGTTACTCGACAGTTAACTATGGCTACACCTTC. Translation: CASSYSTVNYGYTF.

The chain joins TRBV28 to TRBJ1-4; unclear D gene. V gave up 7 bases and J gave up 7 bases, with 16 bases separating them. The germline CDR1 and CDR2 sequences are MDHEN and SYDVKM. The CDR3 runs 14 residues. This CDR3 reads CASNPGQPSEKLFF. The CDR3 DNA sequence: TGTGCCAGCAACCCTGGGCAGCCAAGTGAAAAACTGTTTTTT.

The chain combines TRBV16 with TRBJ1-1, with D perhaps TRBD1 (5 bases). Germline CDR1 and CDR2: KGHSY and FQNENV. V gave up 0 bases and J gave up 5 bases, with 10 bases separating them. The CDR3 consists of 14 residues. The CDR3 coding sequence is TGTGCCAGCAGCCAATCCACAGGTCGGACTGAAGCTTTCTTT. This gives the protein CASSQSTGRTEAFF.

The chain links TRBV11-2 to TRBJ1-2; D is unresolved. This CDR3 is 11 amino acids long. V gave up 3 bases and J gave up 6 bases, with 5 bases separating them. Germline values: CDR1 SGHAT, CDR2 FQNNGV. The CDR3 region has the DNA TGTGCCAGCAGCTTCTCTGATGGCTACACCTTC. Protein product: CASSFSDGYTF.

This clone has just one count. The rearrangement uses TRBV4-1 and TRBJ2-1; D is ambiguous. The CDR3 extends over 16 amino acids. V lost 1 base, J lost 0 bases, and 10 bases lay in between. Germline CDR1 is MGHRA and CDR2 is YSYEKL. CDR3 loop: CASSQVDLVSYNEQFF. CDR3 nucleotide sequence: TGCGCCAGCAGCCAAGTAGACTTGGTCTCCTACAATGAGCAGTTCTTC.

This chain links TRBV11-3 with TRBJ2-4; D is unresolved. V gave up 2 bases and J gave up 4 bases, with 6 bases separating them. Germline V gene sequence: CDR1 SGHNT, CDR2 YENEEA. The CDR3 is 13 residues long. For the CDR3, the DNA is TGTGCCAGCAGCTTAACCGGGAAAAACATTCAGTACTTC. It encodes CASSLTGKNIQYF. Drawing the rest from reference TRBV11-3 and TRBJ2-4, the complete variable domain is EAGVVQSPRYKIIEKKQPVAFWCNPISGHNTLYWYLQNLGQGPELLIRYENEEAVDDSQLPKDRFSAERLKGVDSTLKIQPAELGDSAVYLCASSLTGKNIQYFGAGTRLSVL.

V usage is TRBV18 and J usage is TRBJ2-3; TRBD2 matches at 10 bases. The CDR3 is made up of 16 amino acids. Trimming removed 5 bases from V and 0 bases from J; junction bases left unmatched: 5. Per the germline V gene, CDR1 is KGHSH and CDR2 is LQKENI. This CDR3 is CASSAGTSESTDTQYF. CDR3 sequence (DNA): TGTGCCAGCTCAGCAGGGACTAGCGAAAGCACAGATACGCAGTATTTT.

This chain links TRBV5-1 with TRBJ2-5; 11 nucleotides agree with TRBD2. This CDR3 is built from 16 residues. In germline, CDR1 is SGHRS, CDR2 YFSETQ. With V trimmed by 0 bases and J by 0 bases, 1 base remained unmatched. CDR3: CASSLGSGGDQETQYF. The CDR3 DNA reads TGCGCCAGCAGCTTGGGTAGCGGGGGGGACCAAGAGACCCAGTACTTC.

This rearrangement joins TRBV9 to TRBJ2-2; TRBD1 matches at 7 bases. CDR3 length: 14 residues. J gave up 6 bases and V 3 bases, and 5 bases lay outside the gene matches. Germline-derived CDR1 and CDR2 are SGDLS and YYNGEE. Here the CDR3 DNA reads TGTGCCAGCAGCGGAACAGGGGTGTCCGGGGAGCTGTTTTTT. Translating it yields CASSGTGVSGELFF.

The CDR3 is CASSLRASQPQHF. The DNA of the CDR3 is TGTGCCAGCAGCTTACGAGCGAGTCAGCCCCAGCATTTT. The rearrangement joins TRBV7-2 to TRBJ1-5; unclear D gene. This CDR3 comprises 13 residues. The germline CDR1 and CDR2 sequences are SGHTA and FQGNSA. Trimming stripped 2 bases from V and 6 bases from J, with 8 bases between.

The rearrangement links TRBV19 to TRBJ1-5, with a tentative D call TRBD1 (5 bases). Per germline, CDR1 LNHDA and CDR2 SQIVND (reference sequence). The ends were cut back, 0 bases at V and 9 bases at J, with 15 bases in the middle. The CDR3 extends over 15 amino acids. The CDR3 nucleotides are TGTGCCAGTAGTATAGACTCCGGTAAAGGGGTGCCCCAGCATTTT. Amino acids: CASSIDSGKGVPQHF.

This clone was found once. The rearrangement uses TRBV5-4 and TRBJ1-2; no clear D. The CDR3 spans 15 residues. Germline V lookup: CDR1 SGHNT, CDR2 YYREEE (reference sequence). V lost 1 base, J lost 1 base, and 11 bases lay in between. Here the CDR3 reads CASSLFRGYNYGYTF. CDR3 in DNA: TGTGCCAGCAGCTTGTTCCGGGGTTATAACTATGGCTACACCTTC.

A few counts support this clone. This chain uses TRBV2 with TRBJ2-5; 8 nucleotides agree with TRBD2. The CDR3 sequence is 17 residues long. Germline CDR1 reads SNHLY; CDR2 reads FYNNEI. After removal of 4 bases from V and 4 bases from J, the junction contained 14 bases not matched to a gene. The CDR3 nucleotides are TGTGCCAGCAGTGGCCTAGCGGGCTCAAGAGGGGGAGAGACCCAGTACTTC. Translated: CASSGLAGSRGGETQYF.

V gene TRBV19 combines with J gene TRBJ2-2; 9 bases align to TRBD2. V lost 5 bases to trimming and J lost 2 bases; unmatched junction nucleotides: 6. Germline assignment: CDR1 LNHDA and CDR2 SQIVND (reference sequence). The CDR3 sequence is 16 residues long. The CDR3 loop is CASSSRTSDNTGELFF. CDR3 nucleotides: TGTGCCAGTAGTTCCCGGACTAGCGATAACACCGGGGAGCTGTTTTTT. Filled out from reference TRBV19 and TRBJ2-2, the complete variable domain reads DGGITQSPKYLFRKEGQNVTLSCEQNLNHDAMYWYRQDPGQGLRLIYYSQIVNDFQKGDIAEGYSVSREKKESFPLTVTSAQKNPTAFYLCASSSRTSDNTGELFFGEGSRLTVL.

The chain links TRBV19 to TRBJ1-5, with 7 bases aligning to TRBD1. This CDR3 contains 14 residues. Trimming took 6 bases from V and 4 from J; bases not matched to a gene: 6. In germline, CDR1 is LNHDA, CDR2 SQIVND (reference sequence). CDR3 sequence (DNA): TGTGCCAGTAGCGACAGGGCTGGGAATCAGCCCCAGCATTTT. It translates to CASSDRAGNQPQHF.